This is a list of T cell receptor beta chains from one sample in a study of response to subunit inactivated influenza vaccine. TCRdb analysed the RT-PCR reads with MiXCR anew, one entry per CDR3 protein. The sample comprises 630,000 or so distinct CDR3 sequences, 15% to 17% of which are singletons, and 11% rests with the top ten. The material sequenced was PBMCs from blood, taken roughly 12 days after vaccination. These receptors were collected from a man aged 45 to 65 who received an inactivated influenza vaccine. Each CDR3 is given with its conserved first and last residue. The order of the fields is V gene, CDR3 length, D gene, J gene, clone size, CDR3 DNA, CDR3 protein. The D gene is left open where the match is weak. Expanded clones get a size class; other rows say once, few or many, or leave the size out.

v_gene: TRBV7-9; len: 14; d_gene: NA; j_gene: TRBJ1-2; abundance: medium-sized; CDR3nt: TGTGCCAGCACCGAGTCCGGGGGGGCCCATGGCTACACCTTC; CDR3aa: CASTESGGAHGYTF
v_gene: TRBV7-9; len: 14; d_gene: TRBD1; j_gene: TRBJ1-6; abundance: few; CDR3nt: TGTGCCAGCAGCCCCGGGACAGCTAATTCACCCCTCCACTTT; CDR3aa: CASSPGTANSPLHF
v_gene: TRBV28; len: 13; d_gene: TRBD2; j_gene: TRBJ2-7; abundance: few; CDR3nt: TGTGCCAGCAGGGGACTAGCGTTGTACGAGCAGTACTTC; CDR3aa: CASRGLALYEQYF
v_gene: TRBV7-8; len: 17; d_gene: TRBD2; j_gene: TRBJ2-1; abundance: few; CDR3nt: TGTGCCAGCAGCACCCGGACTAGCGGGAGGGCCTGGGGTGAGCAGTTCTTC; CDR3aa: CASSTRTSGRAWGEQFF
v_gene: TRBV10-3; len: 12; d_gene: TRBD2; j_gene: TRBJ2-1; abundance: few; CDR3nt: TGTGCCATCAGTGGACTAGCGATTGAGCAGTTCTTC; CDR3aa: CAISGLAIEQFF
v_gene: TRBV4-3; len: 16; d_gene: TRBD2; j_gene: TRBJ2-1; abundance: once; CDR3nt: TGCGCCAGCAGCCAAGCCCTAGCGGGGGGATTCGATGAGCAGTTCTTC; CDR3aa: CASSQALAGGFDEQFF
v_gene: TRBV2; len: 13; d_gene: NA; j_gene: TRBJ1-2; abundance: few; CDR3nt: TGTGCCAGCAGTGAAGGGCAGGGTGAAGGCTACACCTTC; CDR3aa: CASSEGQGEGYTF
v_gene: TRBV20-1; len: 15; d_gene: NA; j_gene: TRBJ2-3; abundance: few; CDR3nt: TGCAGTGCTAGAGATCACGGCGTCAGGGGCAATACGCAGTATTTT; CDR3aa: CSARDHGVRGNTQYF
v_gene: TRBV5-1; len: 15; d_gene: NA; j_gene: TRBJ2-7; abundance: NA; CDR3nt: TGCGCCAGCAGCTATGGGGACACCCTGACCTACGAGCAGTACTTC; CDR3aa: CASSYGDTLTYEQYF
v_gene: TRBV12-3/TRBV12-4; len: 14; d_gene: TRBD2; j_gene: TRBJ2-7; abundance: many; CDR3nt: TGTGCCAGCAGTCCCCCGGGACTAGCCTACGAGCAGTACTTC; CDR3aa: CASSPPGLAYEQYF
v_gene: TRBV6-2/TRBV6-3; len: 13; d_gene: NA; j_gene: TRBJ2-5; abundance: few; CDR3nt: TGTGCCAGCAGACCTATCCGGGGAGAGACCCAGTACTTC; CDR3aa: CASRPIRGETQYF
v_gene: TRBV20-1; len: 16; d_gene: TRBD1; j_gene: TRBJ1-4; abundance: NA; CDR3nt: TGCAGTGCTTACCGGGACAGGGGCACAACTAATGAAAAACTGTTTTTT; CDR3aa: CSAYRDRGTTNEKLFF
v_gene: TRBV5-1; len: 12; d_gene: TRBD1; j_gene: TRBJ2-7; abundance: NA; CDR3nt: TGCGCCAGCAGCTCCGGACAGGACGAGCAGTACTTC; CDR3aa: CASSSGQDEQYF
v_gene: TRBV6-1; len: 13; d_gene: TRBD1; j_gene: TRBJ1-2; abundance: few; CDR3nt: TGTGCCAGCAGGCGACAGGGAGGGGATGGCTACACCTTC; CDR3aa: CASRRQGGDGYTF
v_gene: TRBV11-1; len: 18; d_gene: TRBD1; j_gene: TRBJ2-2; abundance: NA; CDR3nt: TGTGCCAGCAGCTTAGGAGGATTCGGGACAGGGGATCCCGGGGAGCTGTTTTTT; CDR3aa: CASSLGGFGTGDPGELFF
v_gene: TRBV5-4; len: 14; d_gene: NA; j_gene: TRBJ1-4; abundance: few; CDR3nt: TGTGCCAGCAGCTTTAAGGGTTGGGATGAAAAACTGTTTTTT; CDR3aa: CASSFKGWDEKLFF
v_gene: TRBV4-1; len: 15; d_gene: NA; j_gene: TRBJ1-1; abundance: few; CDR3nt: TGCGCCAGCAGCCAAGCTTCAGGGTTTCGGACTGAAGCTTTCTTT; CDR3aa: CASSQASGFRTEAFF